The T cell receptor beta chain described here comes from a study of blood T cell repertoires in COVID-19. Method: immunoSEQ multiplex PCR; TCRdb's copy keeps in-frame clones and lacks some. The repertoire holds about 480,000 clones, roughly 91% seen once, with roughly 8.3% in the top ten. Germline CDR1 MNHEY, CDR2 SVGAGI. This CDR3 has 12 amino acids. V was cut by 7 bases and J by 4 bases, with 10 bases left in between. The V call is TRBV6-5, the J call TRBJ1-2; no firm D call. The sequencing input was peripheral blood. This TCR was recovered from a woman in her 50s with COVID-19, enrolled during active disease. The CDR3 DNA follows: TGTGCCAGCACCCCTATCATCTATGGCTACACCTTC. As protein: CASTPIIYGYTF.